Given below is one TCR beta chain in context. This specimen comes from a study of blood T cell repertoires in COVID-19. The protocol was immunoSEQ multiplex PCR, while the TCRdb copy is restricted to in-frame clones and leaves out a portion. The data hold roughly 160,000 clones, with about 87% observed a single time. The CDR3 covers 16 residues. The V and J ends lost 4 bases and 4 bases, in that order; junction bases with no gene match: 10. Looked up from germline, CDR1 is SGHNT and CDR2 is YYREEE (reference sequence). Sequenced material: peripheral blood. This receptor was obtained from a woman at least 80 years old with COVID-19, enrolled during active disease. This chain connects TRBV5-4 to TRBJ2-3, with TRBD1 identical over 9 bases. Written as DNA, the CDR3 is TGTGCCAGCAGCAAACCGGGACAGGGTATCGCAGATACGCAGTATTTT. This encodes CASSKPGQGIADTQYF.